A selection of T cell receptor beta chains follows, all from one sample in a study of blood T cell repertoires in COVID-19. The data were produced by immunoSEQ multiplex PCR, yet TCRdb's version contains in-frame clones alone and is incomplete. The sample records some 56,000 clones, more than 70% being singletons. The sample taken for sequencing was peripheral blood. The receptors derive from a man aged 60-69 years with acute or convalescent COVID-19. Each CDR3 is given with its conserved first and last residue. D genes are given only for firm matches. The size entry is marked missing in some rows and otherwise reads once, few, many or a size class.

J gene: TRBJ2-3
D gene: TRBD2
clone size: -
V gene: TRBV24-1
CDR3 DNA: TGTGCCACCAGTGATCCGAACCCGGCGGGGGGCACAGATACGCAGTATTTT
CDR3 protein: CATSDPNPAGGTDTQYF

J gene: TRBJ2-1
D gene: TRBD1
clone size: -
V gene: TRBV9
CDR3 DNA: TGTGCCAGCAGCGAGGGGACAGGGTCCTACAATGAGCAGTTCTTC
CDR3 protein: CASSEGTGSYNEQFF

J gene: TRBJ1-1
D gene: -
clone size: -
V gene: TRBV21-1
CDR3 DNA: TGTGCCAGCAGCCGCAGGGATCCTTGGGACACTGAAGCTTTCTTT
CDR3 protein: CASSRRDPWDTEAFF

J gene: TRBJ2-5
D gene: TRBD2
clone size: -
V gene: TRBV9
CDR3 DNA: TGTGCCAGCAGCGTGACGGGGGGGCAACAAGAGACCCAGTACTTC
CDR3 protein: CASSVTGGQQETQYF

J gene: TRBJ2-1
D gene: -
clone size: -
V gene: TRBV28
CDR3 DNA: TGTGCCAGCAGTCCAACGGGTGGGGGGAGCTCCTACAATGAGCAGTTCTTC
CDR3 protein: CASSPTGGGSSYNEQFF

J gene: TRBJ2-2
D gene: TRBD2
clone size: once
V gene: TRBV6-5
CDR3 DNA: TGTGCCAGCAGAACTAGCGGGGGCTTTGGCGGGGAGCTGTTTTTT
CDR3 protein: CASRTSGGFGGELFF

J gene: TRBJ2-5
D gene: -
clone size: -
V gene: TRBV6-1
CDR3 DNA: TGTGCCAGCAGTGAAACGAGGGAGACCCAGTACTTC
CDR3 protein: CASSETRETQYF

J gene: TRBJ1-5
D gene: TRBD1
clone size: -
V gene: TRBV7-9
CDR3 DNA: TGTGCCAGCAGCTTGGCAGGACAGGGGGACGTTTGGTTTCAGCCCCAGCATTTT
CDR3 protein: CASSLAGQGDVWFQPQHF

J gene: TRBJ1-2
D gene: -
clone size: -
V gene: TRBV6-5
CDR3 DNA: TGTGCCAGCACGGTCCTGGCAGCGGAGAACTATGGCTACACCTTC
CDR3 protein: CASTVLAAENYGYTF

J gene: TRBJ1-2
D gene: TRBD1
clone size: -
V gene: TRBV7-9
CDR3 DNA: TGTGCCAGCAGCTCGCCGGACAGGGGAAATGGCTACACCTTC
CDR3 protein: CASSSPDRGNGYTF

J gene: TRBJ2-3
D gene: -
clone size: many
V gene: TRBV10-2
CDR3 DNA: TGCGCCAGCAACTACCAGAGCACAGATACGCAGTATTTT
CDR3 protein: CASNYQSTDTQYF

J gene: TRBJ2-7
D gene: -
clone size: -
V gene: TRBV18
CDR3 DNA: TGTGCCAGCTCACCGCCGACTTTATACGAGCAGTACTTC
CDR3 protein: CASSPPTLYEQYF

J gene: TRBJ2-2
D gene: -
clone size: -
V gene: TRBV6-5
CDR3 DNA: TGTGCCAGCAGACCCACAGGGACCGGGGAGCTGTTTTTT
CDR3 protein: CASRPTGTGELFF

J gene: TRBJ2-7
D gene: -
clone size: few
V gene: TRBV3-1/TRBV3-2
CDR3 DNA: TGTGCCAGCAGCCAAGAGAGGAAACCCACTTACGAGCAGTACTTC
CDR3 protein: CASSQERKPTYEQYF

J gene: TRBJ1-1
D gene: TRBD1
clone size: -
V gene: TRBV28
CDR3 DNA: TGTGCCAGCAGTAGCACAGGGGCCTCATCCAGAGCTTTCTTT
CDR3 protein: CASSSTGASSRAFF

J gene: TRBJ1-5
D gene: -
clone size: -
V gene: TRBV10-3
CDR3 DNA: TGTGCCATCAGTGATTCCGGCAGGGCTGGCAATCAGCCCCAGCATTTT
CDR3 protein: CAISDSGRAGNQPQHF

J gene: TRBJ1-1
D gene: TRBD1
clone size: -
V gene: TRBV28
CDR3 DNA: TGTGCCAGCAGTTTTGTTGGGACAGGGGAAGCTTTCTTT
CDR3 protein: CASSFVGTGEAFF

J gene: TRBJ2-1
D gene: TRBD2
clone size: -
V gene: TRBV5-1
CDR3 DNA: TGCGCCAGCAGCTGGGGGACTAGCGGAAATGAGCAGTTCTTC
CDR3 protein: CASSWGTSGNEQFF

J gene: TRBJ2-5
D gene: TRBD1
clone size: -
V gene: TRBV30
CDR3 DNA: TGTGCCTGGAGTGGAAACCGGGACAGGGGAGAGACCCAGTACTTC
CDR3 protein: CAWSGNRDRGETQYF

J gene: TRBJ1-6
D gene: -
clone size: -
V gene: TRBV28
CDR3 DNA: TGTGCCAGCAGCCCGGTTACCGCCAGGGGTGGAAGGGTAACTAATTCACCCCTCCACTTT
CDR3 protein: CASSPVTARGGRVTNSPLHF

J gene: TRBJ2-1
D gene: TRBD2
clone size: -
V gene: TRBV6-5
CDR3 DNA: TGTGCCAGCAGTCGACCAGCGGGGGGATACAATGAGCAGTTCTTC
CDR3 protein: CASSRPAGGYNEQFF

J gene: TRBJ1-2
D gene: -
clone size: -
V gene: TRBV29-1
CDR3 DNA: TGCAGCGTTGCTTCAGGGTCTAACTATGGCTACACCTTC
CDR3 protein: CSVASGSNYGYTF

J gene: TRBJ2-3
D gene: TRBD1
clone size: -
V gene: TRBV18
CDR3 DNA: TGTGCCAGCTCACCGGGACAGACCACAGATACGCAGTATTTT
CDR3 protein: CASSPGQTTDTQYF

J gene: TRBJ1-2
D gene: -
clone size: once
V gene: TRBV7-8
CDR3 DNA: TGTGCCAGCAGCTTCGGGACTGGGGGTACTAACTATGGCTACACCTTC
CDR3 protein: CASSFGTGGTNYGYTF

J gene: TRBJ1-2
D gene: TRBD1
clone size: -
V gene: TRBV9
CDR3 DNA: TGTGCCAGCAGCGTGGACAGGGGCAACTATGGCTACACCTTC
CDR3 protein: CASSVDRGNYGYTF

J gene: TRBJ1-2
D gene: -
clone size: -
V gene: TRBV6-5
CDR3 DNA: TGTGCCAGCAGTACCCACTCGGCGAAGGGGCATGGCTACACCTTC
CDR3 protein: CASSTHSAKGHGYTF

J gene: TRBJ1-2
D gene: -
clone size: few
V gene: TRBV7-8
CDR3 DNA: TGTGCCAGCAGCTCGATCAGGGAGGCGAACTATGGCTACACCTTC
CDR3 protein: CASSSIREANYGYTF

J gene: TRBJ1-2
D gene: TRBD1
clone size: once
V gene: TRBV5-1
CDR3 DNA: TGCGCCAGCAGCTTAGGGGACAGGGCGGGTGGCTACACCTTC
CDR3 protein: CASSLGDRAGGYTF

J gene: TRBJ2-4
D gene: TRBD1
clone size: -
V gene: TRBV7-6
CDR3 DNA: TGTGCCAGCAGCTTAGGCGGACAGGGGCCTACCAAAAACATTCAGTACTTC
CDR3 protein: CASSLGGQGPTKNIQYF

J gene: TRBJ2-1
D gene: TRBD2
clone size: few
V gene: TRBV14
CDR3 DNA: TGTGCCAGCAGCCAGCTGGGGACTAGCGGGGTGAGCTCCTACAATGAGCAGTTCTTC
CDR3 protein: CASSQLGTSGVSSYNEQFF

J gene: TRBJ1-2
D gene: TRBD1
clone size: -
V gene: TRBV7-2
CDR3 DNA: TGTGCCAGCAGCCCGACAGGGCCTAGAGGCTACACCTTC
CDR3 protein: CASSPTGPRGYTF

J gene: TRBJ2-3
D gene: -
clone size: -
V gene: TRBV24-1
CDR3 DNA: TGTGCCACCAGTGTAGGGAGTCGAACAGATACGCAGTATTTT
CDR3 protein: CATSVGSRTDTQYF

J gene: TRBJ1-5
D gene: -
clone size: -
V gene: TRBV5-8
CDR3 DNA: TGTGCCAGCGGGACCGGGACAAGGGGACGTTCCAATCAGCCCCAGCATTTT
CDR3 protein: CASGTGTRGRSNQPQHF

J gene: TRBJ2-6
D gene: TRBD1
clone size: few
V gene: TRBV5-6
CDR3 DNA: TGTGCCAGCAGCCATACAGGGGGGCCGCCTGGGGCCAACGTCCTGACTTTC
CDR3 protein: CASSHTGGPPGANVLTF

J gene: TRBJ2-2
D gene: -
clone size: -
V gene: TRBV30
CDR3 DNA: TGTGCCCCCGGGACACCGAACACCGGGGAGCTGTTTTTT
CDR3 protein: CAPGTPNTGELFF

J gene: TRBJ2-1
D gene: -
clone size: -
V gene: TRBV9
CDR3 DNA: TGTGCCAGCAGCGTGGACAACTCCTACAATGAGCAGTTCTTC
CDR3 protein: CASSVDNSYNEQFF

J gene: TRBJ1-4
D gene: -
clone size: -
V gene: TRBV18
CDR3 DNA: TGTGCCAGCTCACCGGCGGCAACTAATGAAAAACTGTTTTTT
CDR3 protein: CASSPAATNEKLFF